This entry concerns a single TCR beta chain. Its cognate antigen has yet to be identified. Base-call qualities are not available, and no considerably larger clone is one nucleotide away. Lymph node samples were obtained from the axillary draining lymph nodes of breast cancer patients. This record belongs to a study of breast tumors, draining lymph nodes, adjacent tissues listed by TCRdb under 2016. Describing the broader study: In breast cancer patients, the study compared the TCR beta repertoires of tumor, adjacent nontumor tissue and axillary lymph nodes. In human breast cancer, the study set out to evaluate how tumor, surrounding tissue and draining lymph node repertoires relate to one another and whether T cells may move between these sites.

The investigation overall reported the following: Tumor T-cell repertoires showed less diversity than lymph node repertoires and more diversity than nontumor tissue repertoires, and tumor T-cell repertoires showed preferential V and J gene usage. A scenario in which most tumor T cells derive from the lymph node and then expand within tumor tissue was judged to be consistent with the data. The conclusion that tumor T cells originate in lymph nodes was framed as consistent with a hypothesis rather than directly demonstrated. Tumor and nontumor tissue repertoires were found to be significantly more similar in luminal-like than in basal-like breast cancer.

Taken from cysteine to phenylalanine, the CDR3 has 14 residues. The only DNA kept is the CDR3, 42 bases in frame from the first base. CDR1 ENHRY and CDR2 SYGVKD were looked up in the germline V gene. Deletion took 7 bases off V and 1 base off J, with a span of 13 bases between the germline ends. The sample was run on an Illumina HiSeq 2000. Multiplex PCR amplification was used to generate the TCR beta chain libraries. High-throughput sequencing was used to analyze the amplified TCR beta chain products. TCRdb handled the public reads itself, with Q25 trimming in fastp and clone calling in MiXCR, and kept productive beta chains. For every CDR3 protein sequence, its rows merge into one entry that carries the most common genes and DNA. This sample comprises some 110,000 distinct CDR3 sequences, around 30% of them detected only once. Together, the top ten hold approximately 5% of the sample.

This sequence uses TRBV10-3 and TRBJ1-2; TRBD1 is possibly the D segment (5 matching bases). What was sequenced was axillary lymph node tissue. This TCR came from a female donor with breast cancer. Some clones in this sample may be carry-over from other donors' samples. Read as DNA, the sequence is TGTGCCATCACGGAGCGTGGGGGTAACTATGGCTACACCTTC. This yields the protein CAITERGGNYGYTF.